This passage covers 12 T cell receptor beta chains from one sample sequenced in a study of OX40 agonist ivuxolimab in advanced cancers. TCRdb's copy holds only in-frame clones and misses some; the assay was immunoSEQ multiplex PCR. The table includes 80,000 to 95,000 clones, roughly 84% detected once. Material: CD4+ or CD8+ T cells sorted from blood, obtained in a trial of the OX40 agonist ivuxolimab. Source of these receptors: an adult with an advanced solid tumor such as melanoma, head and neck, liver or kidney cancer.

This clone appeared once. The chain employs TRBV29-1 and TRBJ1-1; D might be TRBD1 (5 bases). Trimming pared 3 bases from V and 5 bases from J, leaving 19 bases between. The CDR3 is 15 residues long. CDR1 and CDR2 (germline): SQVTM, ANQGSEA. In nucleotides, the CDR3 is TGCAGCGTTGATGGCAGGGCGTCGGCACTGACTGAAGCTTTCTTT. Its protein is CSVDGRASALTEAFF.

This sequence joins TRBV4-3 and TRBJ1-4, with TRBD1 identical over 7 bases. This CDR3 contains 14 residues. The V segment lost 3 bases and the J segment 8 bases; nucleotides outside the gene matches: 6. From germline, CDR1 is LGHNA and CDR2 YSLEER. CDR3 protein: CASSHRQGGEKLFF. The DNA for the CDR3 is TGCGCCAGCAGCCATCGACAGGGAGGGGAAAAACTGTTTTTT.

The chain is built from TRBV5-6 and TRBJ1-1, with a weak D call TRBD1 (6 bases). CDR1 SGHDT and CDR2 YYEEEE come from the germline V gene. Trimming took 0 bases from V and 3 from J, leaving 12 bases between them. The CDR3 has 15 residues. The CDR3 coding sequence is TGTGCCAGCAGCTTGGCTCCCGGGGGCGACACTGAAGCTTTCTTT. Translated: CASSLAPGGDTEAFF.

J is TRBJ1-2 and V is TRBV5-1; no definite D call. The ends were cut back, 4 bases at V and 4 bases at J, with 11 bases in the middle. CDR3 length equals 13 residues. The germline V gene encodes CDR1 SGHRS and CDR2 YFSETQ. CDR3 nucleotide sequence: TGCGCCAGCAGCGTGGAGGGCCGCTATGGCTACACCTTC. This codes for CASSVEGRYGYTF.

The chain employs TRBV5-1 and TRBJ2-7; TRBD2 aligns across 7 bases. The germline gives CDR1 SGHRS, CDR2 YFSETQ. This CDR3 has 13 residues. J was trimmed by 6 bases and V by 0 bases; bases with no gene match: 3. Here the CDR3 DNA reads TGCGCCAGCAGCTTGGCCGGGAGGAGCGAGCAGTACTTC. Protein: CASSLAGRSEQYF.

The rearrangement joins TRBV19 to TRBJ1-3; D unclear. V dropped 9 bases and J dropped 4 bases, with 19 bases sitting between them. The V gene's germline CDR1 is LNHDA and CDR2 SQIVND (reference sequence). CDR3 length: 15 amino acids. The CDR3 bases are TGTGCCAGCCGCGCTTCGGGCGGCGCCGGAAACACCATATATTTT. This sequence encodes CASRASGGAGNTIYF.

This clone was detected once. The chain uses TRBV6-6 and TRBJ1-5; D is perhaps TRBD1 (6 bases). The germline CDR1 and CDR2 sequences are MNHNY and SVGAGI (reference sequence). Trimming took 7 bases from V and 6 from J, leaving 13 bases between them. CDR3 length: 13 amino acids. The CDR3 protein is CASNVDSAQPQHF. CDR3 DNA sequence: TGTGCCAGCAACGTGGACAGCGCTCAGCCCCAGCATTTT.

The rearrangement links TRBV18 to TRBJ1-4, with D perhaps matching TRBD1 (5 bases). The CDR3 contains 15 residues. The germline V gene encodes CDR1 KGHSH and CDR2 LQKENI. V was pared by 2 bases and J by 7 bases, with 14 bases between. CDR3 nucleotide sequence: TGTGCCAGCTCACCATCGGGGGGAAGGGCTGAAAAACTGTTTTTT. It translates to CASSPSGGRAEKLFF.

V gene TRBV18 combines with J gene TRBJ1-1; D is unclear. Germline V gives CDR1 KGHSH, CDR2 LQKENI. Trimming took 0 bases from V and 1 from J, leaving 9 bases between them. The length of the CDR3 is 15 residues. CDR3 sequence: CASSPPERRNTEAFF. CDR3 DNA sequence: TGTGCCAGCTCACCACCGGAAAGGAGGAACACTGAAGCTTTCTTT. Using reference TRBV18 and TRBJ1-1 for the parts outside the CDR3, the full variable domain is NAGVMQNPRHLVRRRGQEARLRCSPMKGHSHVYWYRQLPEEGLKFMVYLQKENIIDESGMPKERFSAEFPKEGPSILRIQQVVRGDSAAYFCASSPPERRNTEAFFGQGTRLTVV.

The V and J genes are TRBV10-3 and TRBJ2-7; no reliable D call. The CDR3 has 13 residues. Germline V gene sequence: CDR1 ENHRY, CDR2 SYGVKD. Trimming stripped 4 bases from V and 2 bases from J, with 9 bases between. The CDR3 here is CAISGGRPYEQYF. In nucleotides, the CDR3 is TGTGCCATCAGTGGGGGTAGACCCTACGAGCAGTACTTC.

This clone was seen just once. The V call is TRBV6-6, the J call TRBJ2-7, with 9 bases that match TRBD1. Germline values: CDR1 MNHNY, CDR2 SVGAGI (reference sequence). J lost 6 bases, V lost 2 bases, and 5 bases had no gene match. This CDR3 region has 14 residues. Here the CDR3 DNA reads TGTGCCAGCAGTTACGACGTACAGGGGGCCGAGCAGTACTTC. Protein sequence: CASSYDVQGAEQYF.

The CDR3, as DNA: TGTGCCAGCAGTTACTCGGGGGGTCGGGGGAATGAGCAGTTCTTC. It yields the protein CASSYSGGRGNEQFF. The V and J genes are TRBV6-5 and TRBJ2-1, with a possible D match to TRBD2 (6 bases). V gave up 0 bases and J gave up 7 bases, with 13 bases separating them. The CDR3 extends over 15 amino acids. Germline V gene data show CDR1 as MNHEY and CDR2 as SVGAGI.